This T cell receptor (beta chain) was identified during a study of control samples from healthy donors and cancer patients. Clones were read by immunoSEQ multiplex PCR, and TCRdb kept only the in-frame ones, dropping some. The sample yields about 190,000 clones, about 90% seen once. Germline assignment: CDR1 SGHAT and CDR2 FQNNGV. This CDR3 is built from 18 residues. The V gene end was trimmed by 1 base and the J gene end by 4 bases; junction bases not matched to a gene: 10. The chain has TRBV11-2 and TRBJ2-1; 10 bases are a match to TRBD2. This clonotype was obtained from a man younger than 45 in good health. Source material: blood. CDR3 residues: CASSLVASGGILYNEQFF. Here the CDR3 DNA reads TGTGCCAGCAGCTTAGTCGCTAGCGGGGGAATATTATACAATGAGCAGTTCTTC.